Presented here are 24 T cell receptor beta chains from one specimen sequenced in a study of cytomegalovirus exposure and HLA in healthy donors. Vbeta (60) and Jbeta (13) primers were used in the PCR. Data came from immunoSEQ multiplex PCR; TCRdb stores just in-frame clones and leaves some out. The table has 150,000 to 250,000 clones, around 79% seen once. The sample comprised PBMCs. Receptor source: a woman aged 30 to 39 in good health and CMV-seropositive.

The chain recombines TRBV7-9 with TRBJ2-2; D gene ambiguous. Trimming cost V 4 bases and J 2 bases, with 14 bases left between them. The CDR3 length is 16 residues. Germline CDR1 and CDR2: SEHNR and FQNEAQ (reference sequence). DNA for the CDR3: TGTGCCAGCAGCTCGACTGTGCTGAAAAACACCGGGGAGCTGTTTTTT. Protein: CASSSTVLKNTGELFF.

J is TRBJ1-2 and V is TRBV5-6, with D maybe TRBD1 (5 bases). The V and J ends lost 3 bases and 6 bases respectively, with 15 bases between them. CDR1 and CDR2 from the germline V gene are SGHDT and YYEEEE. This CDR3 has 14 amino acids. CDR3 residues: CASSSGVWVDGYTF. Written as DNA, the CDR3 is TGTGCCAGCAGCTCGGGGGTGTGGGTTGATGGCTACACCTTC.

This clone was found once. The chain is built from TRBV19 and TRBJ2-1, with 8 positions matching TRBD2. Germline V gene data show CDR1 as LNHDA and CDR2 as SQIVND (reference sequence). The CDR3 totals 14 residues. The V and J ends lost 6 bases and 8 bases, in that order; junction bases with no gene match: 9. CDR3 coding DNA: TGTGCCAGTAGGATCGGGGGGGGCGAGGATGAGCAGTTCTTC. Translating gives CASRIGGGEDEQFF. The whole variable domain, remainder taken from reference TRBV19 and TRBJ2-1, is DGGITQSPKYLFRKEGQNVTLSCEQNLNHDAMYWYRQDPGQGLRLIYYSQIVNDFQKGDIAEGYSVSREKKESFPLTVTSAQKNPTAFYLCASRIGGGEDEQFFGPGTRLTVL.

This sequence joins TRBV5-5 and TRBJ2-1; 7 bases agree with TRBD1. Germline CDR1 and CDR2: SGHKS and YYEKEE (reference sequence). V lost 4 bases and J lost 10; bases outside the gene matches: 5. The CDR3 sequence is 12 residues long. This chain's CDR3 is CASSVDRSEQFF. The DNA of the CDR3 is TGTGCCAGCAGCGTGGACAGGAGCGAGCAGTTCTTC. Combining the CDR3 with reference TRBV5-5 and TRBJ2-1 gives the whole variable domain DAGVTQSPTHLIKTRGQQVTLRCSPISGHKSVSWYQQVLGQGPQFIFQYYEKEERGRGNFPDRFSARQFPNYSSELNVNALLLGDSALYLCASSVDRSEQFFGPGTRLTVL.

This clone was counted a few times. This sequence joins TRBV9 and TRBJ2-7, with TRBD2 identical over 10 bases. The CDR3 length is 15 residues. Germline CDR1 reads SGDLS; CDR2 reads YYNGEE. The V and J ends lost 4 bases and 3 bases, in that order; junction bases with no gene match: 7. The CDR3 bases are TGTGCCAGCAGCCCTGAAGCGGGGGGGCTCTACGAGCAGTACTTC. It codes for CASSPEAGGLYEQYF.

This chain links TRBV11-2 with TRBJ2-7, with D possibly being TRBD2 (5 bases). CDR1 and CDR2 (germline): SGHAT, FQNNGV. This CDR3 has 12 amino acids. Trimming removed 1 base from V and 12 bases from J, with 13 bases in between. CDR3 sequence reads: CASSLGRERRYF. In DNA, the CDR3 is TGTGCCAGCAGCTTAGGCCGGGAACGGCGGTACTTC.

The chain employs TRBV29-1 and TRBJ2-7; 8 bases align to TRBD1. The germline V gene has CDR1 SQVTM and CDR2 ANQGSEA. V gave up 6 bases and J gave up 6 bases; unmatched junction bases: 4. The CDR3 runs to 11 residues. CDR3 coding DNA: TGCAGCGTCAGGACAGGGTCCGAGCAGTACTTC. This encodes CSVRTGSEQYF.

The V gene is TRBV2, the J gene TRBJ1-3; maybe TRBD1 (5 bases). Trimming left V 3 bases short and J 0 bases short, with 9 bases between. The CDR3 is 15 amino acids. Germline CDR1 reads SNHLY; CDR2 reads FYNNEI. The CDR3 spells CASSDQGTSGNTIYF. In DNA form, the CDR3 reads TGTGCCAGCAGTGATCAGGGTACCTCTGGAAACACCATATATTTT.

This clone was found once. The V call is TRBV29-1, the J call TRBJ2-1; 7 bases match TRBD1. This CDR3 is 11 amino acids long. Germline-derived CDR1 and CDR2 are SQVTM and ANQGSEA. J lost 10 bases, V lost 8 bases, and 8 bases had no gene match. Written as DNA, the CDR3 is TGCAGCCCCCGACAGGGCGGCGAGCAGTTCTTC. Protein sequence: CSPRQGGEQFF.

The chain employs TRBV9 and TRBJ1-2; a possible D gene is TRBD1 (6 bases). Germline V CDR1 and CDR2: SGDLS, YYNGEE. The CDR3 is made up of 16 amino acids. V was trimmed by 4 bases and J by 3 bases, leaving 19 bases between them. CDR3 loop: CASSLSLAGAYYGYTF. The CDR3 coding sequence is TGTGCCAGCAGCCTTTCCCTGGCGGGGGCTTACTATGGCTACACCTTC.

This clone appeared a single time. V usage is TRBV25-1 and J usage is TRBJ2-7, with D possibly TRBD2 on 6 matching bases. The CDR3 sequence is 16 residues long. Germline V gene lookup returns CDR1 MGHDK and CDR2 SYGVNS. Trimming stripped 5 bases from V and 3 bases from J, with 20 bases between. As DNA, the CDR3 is TGTGCCAGCAGTCCCGCCGGAGGGACCCCTTACTACGAGCAGTACTTC. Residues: CASSPAGGTPYYEQYF.

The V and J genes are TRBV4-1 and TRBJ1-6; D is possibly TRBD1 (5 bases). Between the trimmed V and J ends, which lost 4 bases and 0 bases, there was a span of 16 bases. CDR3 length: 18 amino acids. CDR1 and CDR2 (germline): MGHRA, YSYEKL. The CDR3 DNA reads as TGCGCCAGCAGCCCAAGGGGATCGGAGATCTCCTATAATTCACCCCTCCACTTT. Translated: CASSPRGSEISYNSPLHF.

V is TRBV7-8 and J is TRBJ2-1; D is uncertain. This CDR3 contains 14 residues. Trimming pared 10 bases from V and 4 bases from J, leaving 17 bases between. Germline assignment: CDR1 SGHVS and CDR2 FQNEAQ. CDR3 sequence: CATTTLWAYNEQFF. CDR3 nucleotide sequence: TGTGCCACCACGACCCTGTGGGCTTACAATGAGCAGTTCTTC.

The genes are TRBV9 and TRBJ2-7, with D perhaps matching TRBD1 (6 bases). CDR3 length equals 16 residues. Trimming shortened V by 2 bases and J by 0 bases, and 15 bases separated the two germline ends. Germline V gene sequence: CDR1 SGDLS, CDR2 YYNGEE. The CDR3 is CASSVGEQGHSYEQYF. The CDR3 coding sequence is TGTGCCAGCAGCGTGGGCGAACAGGGCCACTCCTACGAGCAGTACTTC.

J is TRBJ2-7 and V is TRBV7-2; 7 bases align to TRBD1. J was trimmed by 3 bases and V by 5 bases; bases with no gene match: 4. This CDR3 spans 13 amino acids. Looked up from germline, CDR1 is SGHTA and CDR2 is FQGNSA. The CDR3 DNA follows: TGTGCCAGCAGCCTACAGGGGATCTACGAGCAGTACTTC. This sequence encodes CASSLQGIYEQYF.

CDR3 protein: CASSYGQGNTEAFF. The CDR3 nucleotides read TGTGCCAGCAGCTATGGACAGGGGAACACTGAAGCTTTCTTT. The V call is TRBV13, the J call TRBJ1-1; 8 nucleotides match TRBD1. CDR3 length: 14 amino acids. The germline gives CDR1 PRHDT, CDR2 FYEKMQ (reference sequence). V was pared by 4 bases and J by 1 base, with 2 bases of the junction left unmatched.

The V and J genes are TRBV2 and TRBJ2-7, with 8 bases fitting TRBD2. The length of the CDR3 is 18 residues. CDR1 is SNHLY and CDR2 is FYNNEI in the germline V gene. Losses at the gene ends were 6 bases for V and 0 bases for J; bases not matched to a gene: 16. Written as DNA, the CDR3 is TGTGCCAGCAGCGACTTTACTCGTAGCGGGATAAGCTCCTACGAGCAGTACTTC. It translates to CASSDFTRSGISSYEQYF.

The CDR3 DNA reads as TGTGCCAGTAGTACTAAGGGACAGGGCGGCAATCAGCCCCAGCATTTT. Encoded protein: CASSTKGQGGNQPQHF. The chain uses TRBV19 and TRBJ1-5, with 9 bases fitting TRBD1. Germline V gives CDR1 LNHDA, CDR2 SQIVND (reference sequence). The CDR3 spans 16 residues. The J segment lost 2 bases and the V segment lost 4 bases, leaving 6 bases of the junction unmatched. Using reference TRBV19 and TRBJ1-5 for the parts outside the CDR3, the full variable domain is DGGITQSPKYLFRKEGQNVTLSCEQNLNHDAMYWYRQDPGQGLRLIYYSQIVNDFQKGDIAEGYSVSREKKESFPLTVTSAQKNPTAFYLCASSTKGQGGNQPQHFGDGTRLSIL.

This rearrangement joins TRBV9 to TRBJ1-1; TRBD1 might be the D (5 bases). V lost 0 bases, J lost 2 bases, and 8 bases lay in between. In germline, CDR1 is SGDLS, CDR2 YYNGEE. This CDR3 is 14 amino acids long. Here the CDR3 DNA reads TGTGCCAGCAGCGTAGGGACACCCAACACTGAAGCTTTCTTT. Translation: CASSVGTPNTEAFF.

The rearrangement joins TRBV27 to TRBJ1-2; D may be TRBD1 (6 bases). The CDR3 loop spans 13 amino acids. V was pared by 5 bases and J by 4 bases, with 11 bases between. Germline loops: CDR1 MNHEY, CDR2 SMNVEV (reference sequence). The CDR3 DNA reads TGTGCCAGCAGTCTTCAGGGGATCTATGGCTACACCTTC. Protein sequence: CASSLQGIYGYTF.

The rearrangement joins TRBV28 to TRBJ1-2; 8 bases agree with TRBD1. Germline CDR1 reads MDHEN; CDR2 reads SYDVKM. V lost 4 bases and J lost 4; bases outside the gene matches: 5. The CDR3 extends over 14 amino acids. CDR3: CASSSPQGAYGYTF. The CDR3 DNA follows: TGTGCCAGCAGTTCCCCCCAGGGGGCCTATGGCTACACCTTC.

CDR3 protein: CATSTGGNTEAFF. For the CDR3, the DNA is TGTGCCACATCCACCGGGGGGAACACTGAAGCTTTCTTT. V is TRBV10-3 and J is TRBJ1-1; possible D gene TRBD1, 5 bases. Germline CDR1 is ENHRY and CDR2 is SYGVKD. V dropped 10 bases and J dropped 1 base, with 13 bases sitting between them. The CDR3 has 13 residues.

CDR3 loop: CASSPDTRNYGYTF. CDR3 bases: TGTGCCAGCAGTCCGGACACTCGGAACTATGGCTACACCTTC. The chain is built from TRBV6-4 and TRBJ1-2; possible D gene TRBD1, 5 bases. Germline CDR1 MRHNA, CDR2 SNTAGT. With 5 bases removed from V and 2 bases from J, the gap between germline ends came to 12 bases. The CDR3 runs 14 residues.

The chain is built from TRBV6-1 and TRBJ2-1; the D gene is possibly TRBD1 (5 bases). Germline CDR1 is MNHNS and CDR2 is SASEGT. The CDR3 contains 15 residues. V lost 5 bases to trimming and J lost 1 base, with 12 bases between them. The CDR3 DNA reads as TGTGCCAGCAGTCCGCGACAGAGTTCCTACAATGAGCAGTTCTTC. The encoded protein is CASSPRQSSYNEQFF.